This passage covers 15 T cell receptor beta chains from one sample sequenced in a study of CD8 T cells in Susac syndrome. Random hexamers were used to reverse transcribe roughly 0.45 to 1 ug of RNA. In TCRdb, the immunoSEQ multiplex PCR reads were re-called with MiXCR into one record per CDR3 protein. The profile covers some 180,000 distinct CDR3 sequences, with approximately 94% appearing a single time and around 0.11% taken by the ten largest. What was sequenced was CD4+ T cells from PBMCs. These receptors were collected from a human donor in good health.

The count of this clonotype is one. The chain recombines TRBV3-1 with TRBJ1-5; 11 positions match TRBD1. The CDR3 loop spans 15 amino acids. Per germline, CDR1 LGHDT and CDR2 YNNKEL (reference sequence). With 1 base clipped from V and 6 bases from J, the junction kept 2 bases outside the gene matches. CDR3 region: CASSQGTGGFQPQHF. The CDR3, as DNA: TGTGCCAGCAGCCAAGGGACAGGGGGCTTTCAGCCCCAGCATTTT.

J is TRBJ1-5 and V is TRBV20-1; a possible D gene is TRBD1 (6 bases). Germline-derived CDR1 and CDR2 are DFQATT and SNEGSKA (reference sequence). The ends were cut back, 6 bases at V and 2 bases at J, with 14 bases in the middle. The CDR3 is made up of 14 amino acids. The DNA for the CDR3 is TGCAGTGCAAACAGGGTAGGCGGCAATCAGCCCCAGCATTTT. This sequence encodes CSANRVGGNQPQHF.

V and J are TRBV5-1 and TRBJ2-1; possible D gene TRBD2, 6 bases. This CDR3 has 12 amino acids. Germline V gives CDR1 SGHRS, CDR2 YFSETQ. Between the trimmed V and J ends, which lost 5 bases and 8 bases, there was a span of 11 bases. The CDR3 DNA reads TGCGCCAGCAGGGGACTTTTCGATGAGCAGTTCTTC. Protein sequence: CASRGLFDEQFF.

The rearrangement uses TRBV20-1 and TRBJ1-2; D remains ambiguous. The ends were cut back, 3 bases at V and 6 bases at J, with 8 bases in the middle. CDR1 is DFQATT, CDR2 SNEGSKA, per germline (reference sequence). The CDR3 is 11 residues long. CDR3 nucleotide sequence: TGCAGTGCTAGCACAAGAGATGGCTACACCTTC. This translates into CSASTRDGYTF.

The chain carries TRBV3-1 and TRBJ2-4; D gene unclear. V lost 8 bases, J lost 0 bases, and 11 bases lay in between. Germline CDR1 LGHDT, CDR2 YNNKEL (reference sequence). CDR3 length equals 14 residues. The CDR3 protein is CASALTVAKNIQYF. The CDR3 region has the DNA TGTGCCAGCGCCCTCACCGTAGCCAAAAACATTCAGTACTTC.

The genes are TRBV15 and TRBJ2-1; TRBD1 is a possible D gene (5 bases). Germline assignment: CDR1 LNHNV and CDR2 YYDKDF (reference sequence). Trimming pared 7 bases from V and 4 bases from J, leaving 5 bases between. The CDR3 extends over 11 amino acids. The CDR3 here is CATKGYNEQFF. CDR3 DNA sequence: TGTGCCACCAAGGGGTACAATGAGCAGTTCTTC.

V gene TRBV7-6 combines with J gene TRBJ1-2; tentatively, D is TRBD1 (5 bases). Trimming pared 5 bases from V and 4 bases from J, leaving 20 bases between. CDR3 size: 16 residues. Germline V gene sequence: CDR1 SGHVS, CDR2 FNYEAQ. The CDR3: CASSPRTGGNSYGYTF. CDR3 coding DNA: TGTGCCAGCAGCCCCCGAACAGGTGGAAACAGCTATGGCTACACCTTC.

The chain links TRBV20-1 to TRBJ2-1, with TRBD1 matching 7 bases. The germline V gene has CDR1 DFQATT and CDR2 SNEGSKA (reference sequence). V shed 1 base and J 10 bases; nucleotides not matched to a gene: 7. This CDR3 is 13 amino acids long. The CDR3 coding sequence is TGCAGTGCTAGAGCGGCGTTGGACAGGGAGCAGTTCTTC. This translates into CSARAALDREQFF.

The rearrangement uses TRBV15 and TRBJ2-1, with TRBD1 matching over 8 bases. The trim removed 4 bases at V and 8 bases at J, leaving 10 bases unmatched. This CDR3 spans 15 amino acids. Germline V gene sequence: CDR1 LNHNV, CDR2 YYDKDF (reference sequence). This chain's CDR3 is CATSKRAGGSDEQFF. The DNA for the CDR3 is TGTGCCACCAGCAAGCGAGCAGGGGGCTCGGATGAGCAGTTCTTC. Full variable domain (remainder filled in from reference TRBV15 and TRBJ2-1): DAMVIQNPRYQVTQFGKPVTLSCSQTLNHNVMYWYQQKSSQAPKLLFHYYDKDFNNEADTPDNFQSRRPNTSFCFLDIRSPGLGDTAMYLCATSKRAGGSDEQFFGPGTRLTVL.

This chain uses TRBV24-1 with TRBJ1-5, with D possibly TRBD1 on 6 matching bases. V lost 5 bases and J lost 5, with 9 bases in between. This CDR3 spans 13 amino acids. Germline CDR1 KGHDR, CDR2 SFDVKD. The CDR3 loop is CATSASGDQPQHF. Here the CDR3 DNA reads TGTGCCACCAGTGCATCAGGGGATCAGCCCCAGCATTTT.

The V call is TRBV29-1, the J call TRBJ2-1; TRBD1 agrees at 7 bases. Germline CDR1 and CDR2: SQVTM and ANQGSEA. This CDR3 is 13 amino acids long. The V segment lost 4 bases and the J segment 4 bases; nucleotides outside the gene matches: 4. CDR3 coding DNA: TGCAGCGTTGGGGACAGCCATTACAATGAGCAGTTCTTC. Its protein is CSVGDSHYNEQFF.

This clonotype was seen a handful of times. This rearrangement joins TRBV7-6 to TRBJ2-7; D is perhaps TRBD2 (5 bases). Germline loops: CDR1 SGHVS, CDR2 FNYEAQ. The CDR3 spans 13 residues. Trimming pared 6 bases from V and 0 bases from J, leaving 9 bases between. In DNA, the CDR3 is TGTGCCAGCAGTTCCCGGGACTCCTACGAGCAGTACTTC. Its translation: CASSSRDSYEQYF.

In nucleotides, the CDR3 is TGCAGTGTGGCCGGACAAGAGACCCAGTACTTC. This codes for CSVAGQETQYF. The chain uses TRBV20-1 and TRBJ2-5; D unclear. V was trimmed by 7 bases and J by 2 bases, leaving 8 bases between them. The germline CDR1 and CDR2 sequences are DFQATT and SNEGSKA (reference sequence). This CDR3 contains 11 residues.

The chain recombines TRBV19 with TRBJ1-1; a weak D match, TRBD1 (6 bases). V was pared by 6 bases and J by 0 bases, with 8 bases between. Germline lookup yields CDR1 LNHDA and CDR2 SQIVND (reference sequence). This CDR3 has 13 amino acids. The CDR3 reads CASSEGVNTEAFF. The DNA of the CDR3 is TGTGCCAGTAGCGAGGGGGTGAACACTGAAGCTTTCTTT.

The chain couples TRBV29-1 to TRBJ2-3; D is tentatively TRBD1 or TRBD2 (6 bases each). Germline CDR1 reads SQVTM; CDR2 reads ANQGSEA. Trimming removed 4 bases at V and 3 bases at J, with 14 bases between. The CDR3 has 14 residues. The CDR3 loop is CSVGGGAGTDTQYF. Written as DNA, the CDR3 is TGCAGCGTTGGTGGGGGCGCGGGGACAGATACGCAGTATTTT.